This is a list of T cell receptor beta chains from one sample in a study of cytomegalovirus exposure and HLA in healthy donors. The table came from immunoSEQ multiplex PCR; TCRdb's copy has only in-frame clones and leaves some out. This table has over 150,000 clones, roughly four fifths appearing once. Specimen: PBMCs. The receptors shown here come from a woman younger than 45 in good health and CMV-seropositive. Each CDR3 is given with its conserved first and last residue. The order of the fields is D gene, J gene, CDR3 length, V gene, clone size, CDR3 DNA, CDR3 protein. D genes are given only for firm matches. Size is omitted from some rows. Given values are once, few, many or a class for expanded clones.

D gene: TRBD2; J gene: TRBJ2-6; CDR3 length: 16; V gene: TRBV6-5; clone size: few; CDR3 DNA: TGTGCCAGCAGTTACTCCTCGGGGGGGGGACTCATTTTCCTGACTTTC; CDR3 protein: CASSYSSGGGLIFLTF
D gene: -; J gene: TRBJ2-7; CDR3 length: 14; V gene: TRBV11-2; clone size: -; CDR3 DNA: TGTGCCAGCAGCTTAGATGGCGGGGCCTACGAGCAGTACTTC; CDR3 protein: CASSLDGGAYEQYF
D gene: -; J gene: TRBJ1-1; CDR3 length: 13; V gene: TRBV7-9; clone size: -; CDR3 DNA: TGTGCCAGCAGCTTAGAACAGAACACTGAAGCTTTCTTT; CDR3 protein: CASSLEQNTEAFF
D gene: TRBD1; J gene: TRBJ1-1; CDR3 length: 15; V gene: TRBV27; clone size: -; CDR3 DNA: TGTGCCAGCAGCCTAGGGACAGAATTGAACACTGAAGCTTTCTTT; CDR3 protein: CASSLGTELNTEAFF
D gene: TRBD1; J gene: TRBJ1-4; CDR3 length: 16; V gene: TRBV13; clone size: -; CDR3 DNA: TGTGCCAGCAGCCCGCCCACCGGGACAGGGAATGAAAAACTGTTTTTT; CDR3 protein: CASSPPTGTGNEKLFF
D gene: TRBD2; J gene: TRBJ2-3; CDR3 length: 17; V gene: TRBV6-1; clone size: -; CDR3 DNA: TGTGCCAGCAGTGAAGCGCTTAGACTAGCGGGAGTAGATACGCAGTATTTT; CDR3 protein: CASSEALRLAGVDTQYF
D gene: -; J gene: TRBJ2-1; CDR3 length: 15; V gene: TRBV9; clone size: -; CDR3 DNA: TGTGCCAGCAGCCCCAGGCAGGGTACGTACAATGAGCAGTTCTTC; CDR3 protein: CASSPRQGTYNEQFF
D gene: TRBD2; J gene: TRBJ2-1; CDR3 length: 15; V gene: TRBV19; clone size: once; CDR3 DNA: TGTGCCAGTAGCCTAGCGGGGAGCTCCTACAATGAGCAGTTCTTC; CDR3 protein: CASSLAGSSYNEQFF
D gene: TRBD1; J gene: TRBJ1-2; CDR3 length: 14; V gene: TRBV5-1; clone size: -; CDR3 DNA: TGCGCCAGCAGCTCGACAGGGGGCAACTATGGCTACACCTTC; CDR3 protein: CASSSTGGNYGYTF
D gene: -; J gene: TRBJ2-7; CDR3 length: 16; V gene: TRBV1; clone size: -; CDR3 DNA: TGCACCAGCAGCCATTCGACAGGGTTAAGCTCCTACGAGCAGTACTTC; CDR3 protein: CTSSHSTGLSSYEQYF
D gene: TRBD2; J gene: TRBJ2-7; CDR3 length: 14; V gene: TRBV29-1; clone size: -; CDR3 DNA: TGCAGCGTCGCCTCTAGCGGGGGCAACTACGAGCAGTACTTC; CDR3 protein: CSVASSGGNYEQYF
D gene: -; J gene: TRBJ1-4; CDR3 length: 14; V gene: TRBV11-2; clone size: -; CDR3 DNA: TGTGCCAGCAGCTCCTGGACAGCTAATGAAAAACTGTTTTTT; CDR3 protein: CASSSWTANEKLFF
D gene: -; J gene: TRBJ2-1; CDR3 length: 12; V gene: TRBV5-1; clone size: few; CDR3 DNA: TGCGCCAGCAGCCTGGATTACTATGAGCAGTTCTTC; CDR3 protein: CASSLDYYEQFF
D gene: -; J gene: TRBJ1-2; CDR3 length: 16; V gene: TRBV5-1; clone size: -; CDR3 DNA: TGCGCCAGCAGCTTGGTTGAGGAGGGGCCTAACTATGGCTACACCTTC; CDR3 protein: CASSLVEEGPNYGYTF
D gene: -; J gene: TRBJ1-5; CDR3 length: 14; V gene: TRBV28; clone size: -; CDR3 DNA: TGTGCCAGCAGAGGAGGAGTGGGCGGTCAGCCCCAGCATTTT; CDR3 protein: CASRGGVGGQPQHF
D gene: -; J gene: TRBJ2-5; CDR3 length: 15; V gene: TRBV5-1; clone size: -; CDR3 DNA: TGCGCCAGCACGAGGTCCGCGGGGCAAGGAGAGACCCAGTACTTC; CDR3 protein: CASTRSAGQGETQYF
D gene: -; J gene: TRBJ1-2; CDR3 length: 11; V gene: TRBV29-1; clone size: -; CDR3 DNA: TGCAGCGTTGCTGAGAACTATGGCTACACCTTC; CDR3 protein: CSVAENYGYTF
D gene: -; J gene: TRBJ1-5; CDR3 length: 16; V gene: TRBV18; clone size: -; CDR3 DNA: TGTGCCAGCTCACGAGACATGACGGATAGCAATCAGCCCCAGCATTTT; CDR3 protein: CASSRDMTDSNQPQHF
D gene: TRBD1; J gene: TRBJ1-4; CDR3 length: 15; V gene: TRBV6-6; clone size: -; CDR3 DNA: TGTGCCAGCAGTCTCGACAGGGGATCGAGTGAAAAACTGTTTTTT; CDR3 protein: CASSLDRGSSEKLFF
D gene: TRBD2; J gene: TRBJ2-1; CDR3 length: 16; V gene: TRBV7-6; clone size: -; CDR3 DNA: TGTGCCAGCAGTCGAATTCTAGCGGGAAGAAACGATGAGCAGTTCTTC; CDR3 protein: CASSRILAGRNDEQFF
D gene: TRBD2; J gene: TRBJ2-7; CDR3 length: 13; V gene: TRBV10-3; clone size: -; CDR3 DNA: TGTGCCATCGGAGGGACTAGCAGTAAGGAGCAGTACTTC; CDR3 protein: CAIGGTSSKEQYF
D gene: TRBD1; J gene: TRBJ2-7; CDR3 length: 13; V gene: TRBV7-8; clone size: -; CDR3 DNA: TGTGCCAGCAGCGCGGGACAGGGCGGCGAGCAGTACTTC; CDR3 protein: CASSAGQGGEQYF
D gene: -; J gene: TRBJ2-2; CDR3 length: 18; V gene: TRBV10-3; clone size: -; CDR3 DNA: TGTGCCATCAGTGACATGACGGCCCAGACTGACTTCACCGGGGAGCTGTTTTTT; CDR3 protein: CAISDMTAQTDFTGELFF
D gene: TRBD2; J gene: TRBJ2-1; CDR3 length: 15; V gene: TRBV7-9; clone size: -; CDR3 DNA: TGTGCCAGCAGCCCCCCCCGGACTAGCAGAAATGAGCAGTTCTTC; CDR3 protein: CASSPPRTSRNEQFF
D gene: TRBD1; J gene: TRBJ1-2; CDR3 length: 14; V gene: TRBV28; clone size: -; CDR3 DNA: TGTGCCAGCAGTGTCGCGACAGGGACGAATGGCTACACCTTC; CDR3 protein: CASSVATGTNGYTF
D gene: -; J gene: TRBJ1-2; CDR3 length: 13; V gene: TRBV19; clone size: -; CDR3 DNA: TGTGCCAGTAGTATCTTCGGGAACTATGGCTACACCTTC; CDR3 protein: CASSIFGNYGYTF
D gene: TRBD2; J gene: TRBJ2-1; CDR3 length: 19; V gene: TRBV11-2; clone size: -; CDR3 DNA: TGTGCCAGCAGCCTGGCCTTAGCGGGAGGCCCTAGTTCCTACAATGAGCAGTTCTTC; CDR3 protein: CASSLALAGGPSSYNEQFF
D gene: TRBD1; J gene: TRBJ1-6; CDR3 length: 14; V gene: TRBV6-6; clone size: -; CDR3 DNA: TGTGCCAGCAGTTACCTTTTCAGGGGGTCACCCCTCCACTTT; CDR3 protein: CASSYLFRGSPLHF
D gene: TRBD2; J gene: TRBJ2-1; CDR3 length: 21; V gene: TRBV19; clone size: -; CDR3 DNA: TGTGCCAGTAGCCCCCGGGACAAGTCTTTAGCGGGACCCCTTGTGGGAAATGAGCAGTTCTTC; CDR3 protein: CASSPRDKSLAGPLVGNEQFF
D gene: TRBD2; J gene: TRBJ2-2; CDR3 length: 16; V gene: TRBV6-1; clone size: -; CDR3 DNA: TGTGCCAGCAGTGATGCGGGGGTACGGGACACCGGGGAGCTGTTTTTT; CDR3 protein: CASSDAGVRDTGELFF
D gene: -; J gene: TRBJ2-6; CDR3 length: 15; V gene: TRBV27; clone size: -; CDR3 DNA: TGTGCCAGCAGTTGGTCGGGCTCTGGGGCCAACGTCCTGACTTTC; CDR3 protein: CASSWSGSGANVLTF
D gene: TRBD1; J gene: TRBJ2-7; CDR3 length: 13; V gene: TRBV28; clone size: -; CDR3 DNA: TGTGCCAGCAGTTTATCCCGACAGGGTCGGCAGTACTTC; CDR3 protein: CASSLSRQGRQYF
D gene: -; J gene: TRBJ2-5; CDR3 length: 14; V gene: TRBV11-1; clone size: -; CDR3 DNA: TGTGCCAGCAGCTCCTGGACAGAGCCCTTGGCCCAGTACTTC; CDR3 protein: CASSSWTEPLAQYF
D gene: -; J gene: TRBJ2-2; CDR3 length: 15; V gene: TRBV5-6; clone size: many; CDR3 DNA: TGTGCCAGCGGGCAGGGTTTGGCAAAGACCGGGGAGCTGTTTTTT; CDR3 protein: CASGQGLAKTGELFF